This T cell receptor (beta chain) originates from a study of blood T cells in healthy people across ages. The germline CDR1 and CDR2 sequences are SQVTM and ANQGSEA. CDR3 length: 14 amino acids. V was clipped by 4 bases and J by 7 bases; unmatched bases: 8. This clonotype was seen a single time. The authors ran a second PCR of about 7 to 11 cycles using a sample-barcoded 5' primer and a J-beta primer mix. TCRdb processed the 5' RACE reads anew with MiXCR; each CDR3 protein has one entry. Altogether roughly 1.4 million distinct CDR3 sequences are present, approximately 59% being singletons, with the ten largest covering 5.5% to 8%.

This sequence was found in a man aged 18 to 35 in good health. Sample: blood. The V and J genes are TRBV29-1 and TRBJ2-1, with 9 bases matching TRBD2. CDR3 nucleotides: TGCAGCGTTGTGGGGGCGGGGGGGCCAAATGAGCAGTTCTTC. The encoded protein is CSVVGAGGPNEQFF.